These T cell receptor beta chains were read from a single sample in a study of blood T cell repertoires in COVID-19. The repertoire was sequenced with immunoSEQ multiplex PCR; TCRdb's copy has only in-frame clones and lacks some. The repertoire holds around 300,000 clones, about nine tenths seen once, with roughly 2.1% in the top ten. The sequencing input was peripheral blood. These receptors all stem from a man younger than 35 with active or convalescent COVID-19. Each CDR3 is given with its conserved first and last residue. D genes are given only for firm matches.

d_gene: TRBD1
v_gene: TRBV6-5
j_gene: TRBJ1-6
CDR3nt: TGTGCCAGCAGTCCCCACACAGGGGGGCTTTCACCCCTCCACTTT
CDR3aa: CASSPHTGGLSPLHF

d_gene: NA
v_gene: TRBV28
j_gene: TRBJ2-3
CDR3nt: TGTGCCAGCAGTTTCCGAGGACTGGAGCGCACAGATACGCAGTATTTT
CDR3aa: CASSFRGLERTDTQYF

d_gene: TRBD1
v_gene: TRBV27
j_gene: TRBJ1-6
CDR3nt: TGTGCCACCACAGTGGGACAGGGGACGCGTTCACCCCTCCACTTT
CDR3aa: CATTVGQGTRSPLHF

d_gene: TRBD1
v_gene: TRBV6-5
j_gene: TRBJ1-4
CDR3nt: TGTGCCAGCAGCCCCGACAGGGGATGGAATGAAAAACTGTTTTTT
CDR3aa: CASSPDRGWNEKLFF

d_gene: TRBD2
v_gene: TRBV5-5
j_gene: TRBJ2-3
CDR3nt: TGTGCCAGCAGCCTCCGGACTAGCAACCCAGATACGCAGTATTTT
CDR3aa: CASSLRTSNPDTQYF

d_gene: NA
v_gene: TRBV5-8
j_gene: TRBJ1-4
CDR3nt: TGTGCCAGCGGTACAGGGTCGGTATTCGGTGAAAAACTGTTTTTT
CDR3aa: CASGTGSVFGEKLFF

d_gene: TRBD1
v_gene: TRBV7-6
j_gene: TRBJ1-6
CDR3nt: TGTGCCAGCAGCCCTGGGACAGGTCATAATTCACCCCTCCACTTT
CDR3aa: CASSPGTGHNSPLHF

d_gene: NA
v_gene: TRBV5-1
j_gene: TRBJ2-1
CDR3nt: TGCGCCAGCAGCGCGACAGACAATGAGCAGTTCTTC
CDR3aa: CASSATDNEQFF

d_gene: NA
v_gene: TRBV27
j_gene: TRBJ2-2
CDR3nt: TGTGCCAGCAGTTCCCCATCGGACACTACTAACACCGGGGAGCTGTTTTTT
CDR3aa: CASSSPSDTTNTGELFF

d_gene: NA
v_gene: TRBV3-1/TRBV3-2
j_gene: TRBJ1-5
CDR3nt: TGTGCCAGCCGAGATCAGGGGAGAAGCAAGCCCCAGCATTTT
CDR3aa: CASRDQGRSKPQHF

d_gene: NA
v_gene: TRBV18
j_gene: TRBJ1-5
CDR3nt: TGTGCCAGCTCACCATGGCAGGTTAGCAATCAGCCCCAGCATTTT
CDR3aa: CASSPWQVSNQPQHF

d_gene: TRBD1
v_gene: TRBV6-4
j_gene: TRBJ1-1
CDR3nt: TGTGCCAGCAGTCCCCCAGGACAGGCGAACACTGAAGCTTTCTTT
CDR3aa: CASSPPGQANTEAFF

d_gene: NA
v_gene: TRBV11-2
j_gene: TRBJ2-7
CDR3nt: TGTGCCAGCAGCTTTCTCGGCGGCGACTACGAGCAGTACTTC
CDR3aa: CASSFLGGDYEQYF